The entry that follows covers one T cell receptor beta chain sequence. PCR used 60 Vbeta primers and 13 Jbeta primers. The method was immunoSEQ multiplex PCR; TCRdb's version includes in-frame clones alone and lacks a portion of them. The data hold over 110,000 clones, with roughly 80% observed a single time. The data were obtained in a study of cytomegalovirus exposure and HLA in healthy donors. The material sequenced was PBMCs. This TCR was recovered from a man aged 40-49 years in good health and CMV-seronegative.

The CDR3 reads CASVRGVDTEAFF. The CDR3 DNA is TGTGCCAGCGTTCGAGGAGTTGACACTGAAGCTTTCTTT. The chain joins TRBV7-9 to TRBJ1-1; D not certain. The V gene lost 8 bases and the J gene lost 3 bases, with 13 bases spanning the gap. Germline values: CDR1 SEHNR, CDR2 FQNEAQ (reference sequence). The CDR3 contains 13 residues.